This TCR beta chain was sequenced for a study of OX40 agonist ivuxolimab in advanced cancers. Study context: Administration of intravenous ivuxolimab to patients occurred every 2 weeks at 0.01 to 10 mg/kg. Partial responses occurred in three patients (one hepatocellular carcinoma, two cutaneous melanoma). Patients in dose escalation had liver, melanoma, kidney or head and neck cancers.

CDR3 length: 14 residues. Trimming stripped 7 bases from V and 3 bases from J, with 16 bases between. CDR1 is SGHAT and CDR2 is FQNNGV in the germline V gene. Collection of blood occurred at baseline, at cycle 4 day 1, and at cycle 7 day 1. Here immunoSEQ multiplex PCR was the method, and the copy in TCRdb shows in-frame clones only, minus some. This table has about 69,000 clones, 90% appearing once. The input for sequencing was CD4+ or CD8+ T cells sorted from blood, taken in a trial of the OX40 agonist ivuxolimab. The chain carries TRBV11-2 and TRBJ2-7, with D maybe TRBD2 (7 bases). The receptor was derived from an adult with an advanced solid tumor such as melanoma, head and neck, liver or kidney cancer. CDR3 loop: CASKSGEGVYEQYF. In DNA form, the CDR3 reads TGTGCCAGCAAGTCAGGGGAGGGGGTCTACGAGCAGTACTTC.